These 23 T cell receptor beta chains were sequenced from one sample in a study of blood T cell repertoires in COVID-19. Sequenced by immunoSEQ multiplex PCR; TCRdb stores in-frame clones only, minus some. The table has about 130,000 clones, over 75% seen once. The sequenced material came from peripheral blood. These receptors were collected from a woman aged 80 or over with acute or convalescent COVID-19.

CDR3 region: CASSVSVNTEAFF. DNA for the CDR3: TGTGCCAGCAGCGTCTCCGTGAACACTGAAGCTTTCTTT. This sequence joins TRBV9 and TRBJ1-1; D call uncertain. Between the trimmed V and J ends, which lost 2 bases and 0 bases, there was a span of 5 bases. Looked up from germline, CDR1 is SGDLS and CDR2 is YYNGEE. This CDR3 has 13 amino acids. Supplemented by reference TRBV9 and TRBJ1-1, the full variable domain reads DSGVTQTPKHLITATGQRVTLRCSPRSGDLSVYWYQQSLDQGLQFLIQYYNGEERAKGNILERFSAQQFPDLHSELNLSSLELGDSALYFCASSVSVNTEAFFGQGTRLTVV.

The V gene is TRBV10-3, the J gene TRBJ2-2, with D uncertain. Germline-derived CDR1 and CDR2 are ENHRY and SYGVKD. Deletions cut 2 bases from V and 5 bases from J, with 3 bases between. The CDR3 has 12 amino acids. CDR3 sequence reads: CAISEATGELFF. CDR3 DNA: TGTGCCATCAGTGAGGCGACCGGGGAGCTGTTTTTT.

The genes are TRBV12-3 or TRBV12-4 and TRBJ2-3; D perhaps matches TRBD2 (5 bases). This CDR3 spans 13 amino acids. Trimming removed 6 bases from V and 1 base from J, with 8 bases in between. The CDR3 region has the DNA TGTGCCAGCAGCCCACTAGGCACAGATACGCAGTATTTT. Its translation is CASSPLGTDTQYF.

A single count supports this clone. V usage is TRBV7-2 and J usage is TRBJ2-7, with D possibly being TRBD2 (7 bases). This CDR3 comprises 13 residues. Germline V gene lookup returns CDR1 SGHTA and CDR2 FQGNSA. V was cut by 5 bases and J by 7 bases, with 15 bases left in between. DNA for the CDR3: TGTGCCAGCAGCCTGGCGGGGGCGGGGGAGCAGTACTTC. Protein sequence: CASSLAGAGEQYF.

The genes are TRBV2 and TRBJ2-3; TRBD2 is a possible D gene (7 bases). Germline CDR1 SNHLY, CDR2 FYNNEI. With 10 bases removed from V and 0 bases from J, the gap between germline ends came to 17 bases. CDR3 length: 15 amino acids. DNA for the CDR3: TGTGCCATCAGGAGGGGGGGGGCTAGCACAGATACGCAGTATTTT. It yields the protein CAIRRGGASTDTQYF.

The genes are TRBV10-1 and TRBJ1-5; 7 bases match TRBD1. Looked up from germline, CDR1 is WNHNN and CDR2 is SYGVQD (reference sequence). CDR3 size: 12 residues. V shed 8 bases, J shed 4 bases, and the junction held 2 bases outside the gene matches. The CDR3 loop is CASQQGNQPQHF. DNA for the CDR3: TGCGCCAGCCAACAGGGGAATCAGCCCCAGCATTTT.

This clone turned up a few times. This sequence joins TRBV20-1 and TRBJ2-7; D not certain. V lost 4 bases and J lost 6, with 13 bases in between. The CDR3 is made up of 12 amino acids. The germline V gene has CDR1 DFQATT and CDR2 SNEGSKA (reference sequence). CDR3 loop: CSANDVTSEQYF. CDR3 DNA sequence: TGCAGTGCTAATGACGTAACGAGCGAGCAGTACTTC.

The chain couples TRBV5-4 to TRBJ1-5; the D gene is possibly TRBD1 (5 bases). The CDR3 length is 13 residues. Per germline, CDR1 SGHNT and CDR2 YYREEE (reference sequence). The V gene lost 2 bases and the J gene lost 5 bases, with 8 bases spanning the gap. The CDR3 sequence: CASSLDSDQPQHF. Here the CDR3 DNA reads TGTGCCAGCAGCTTAGACAGCGATCAGCCCCAGCATTTT.

V is TRBV6-5 and J is TRBJ1-6; 10 nucleotides agree with TRBD1. The J segment lost 7 bases and the V segment lost 7 bases, leaving 4 bases of the junction unmatched. The germline V gene has CDR1 MNHEY and CDR2 SVGAGI. CDR3 length: 14 amino acids. The CDR3 nucleotides are TGTGCCAGCAAGACAGGGGGCAAAAATTCACCCCTCCACTTT. This sequence encodes CASKTGGKNSPLHF.

The chain employs TRBV27 and TRBJ1-1; 9 bases are a match to TRBD1. V was clipped by 6 bases and J by 0 bases; unmatched bases: 5. Germline loops: CDR1 MNHEY, CDR2 SMNVEV (reference sequence). The CDR3 is 15 amino acids. The CDR3, as DNA: TGTGCCAGCAGGGAACAGGGGGCGCTGAACACTGAAGCTTTCTTT. Its protein product is CASREQGALNTEAFF.

The CDR3 DNA reads as TGTGCCACCAGTGCAGCGGGAGGGCTGAACACCGGGGAGCTGTTTTTT. This sequence encodes CATSAAGGLNTGELFF. The chain employs TRBV24-1 and TRBJ2-2, with 10 bases that match TRBD2. Germline assignment: CDR1 KGHDR and CDR2 SFDVKD. This CDR3 comprises 16 residues. V was pared by 5 bases and J by 1 base, with 3 bases of the junction left unmatched.

This chain joins TRBV19 and TRBJ2-3; 7 bases map to TRBD2. CDR3 size: 14 residues. V shed 6 bases and J 2 bases; nucleotides not matched to a gene: 5. Germline CDR1 LNHDA, CDR2 SQIVND (reference sequence). The CDR3 loop reads CASSLAANTDTQYF. For the CDR3, the DNA is TGTGCCAGTAGCCTAGCGGCCAACACAGATACGCAGTATTTT.

J is TRBJ2-2 and V is TRBV3-1 (or the pseudogene TRBV3-2), with D possibly being TRBD2 (6 bases). Germline V gives CDR1 LGHDT, CDR2 YNNKEL (reference sequence). There are 16 residues in the CDR3. V shed 1 base and J shed 2 bases, with 11 bases lying between them. This chain's CDR3 is CASSQADSGNTGELFF. The CDR3 DNA is TGTGCCAGCAGCCAAGCGGATAGCGGAAACACCGGGGAGCTGTTTTTT.

The genes are TRBV9 and TRBJ2-6; TRBD1 matches at 9 bases. CDR1 is SGDLS, CDR2 YYNGEE, per germline. The CDR3 totals 18 residues. With 0 bases clipped from V and 1 base from J, the junction kept 5 bases outside the gene matches. CDR3 region: CASSVAPGTGSGANVLTF. CDR3 nucleotides: TGTGCCAGCAGCGTAGCTCCCGGGACAGGGTCTGGGGCCAACGTCCTGACTTTC.

The gene calls are TRBV19 and TRBJ1-2; D call uncertain. Germline lookup yields CDR1 LNHDA and CDR2 SQIVND (reference sequence). V lost 8 bases, J lost 3 bases, and 22 bases lay in between. The CDR3 extends over 16 amino acids. CDR3 loop: CASEVGPSQRDYGYTF. Written as DNA, the CDR3 is TGTGCCAGTGAAGTCGGCCCCTCCCAGCGGGACTATGGCTACACCTTC.

This clone was seen once. The chain employs TRBV6-5 and TRBJ1-6; D gene unclear. Germline CDR1 MNHEY, CDR2 SVGAGI. The germline V and J ends were trimmed by 0 bases and 4 bases, with 10 bases remaining between them. The CDR3 is 16 residues long. In DNA, the CDR3 is TGTGCCAGCAGTTACTCGAACAGTTTTTATAATTCACCCCTCCACTTT. Amino acids: CASSYSNSFYNSPLHF.

This sequence joins TRBV19 and TRBJ2-3, with 9 nucleotides matching TRBD1. This CDR3 has 16 residues. Germline trimming cut 4 bases from V and 4 bases from J; bases unmatched to any gene: 9. Germline values: CDR1 LNHDA, CDR2 SQIVND (reference sequence). As DNA, the CDR3 is TGTGCCAGTAGTACCTTACGGACAGGGGCGGCAGATACGCAGTATTTT. This translates into CASSTLRTGAADTQYF.

This clone occurred once. This rearrangement joins TRBV4-3 to TRBJ2-7; TRBD1 is a possible D gene (6 bases). The V end was cut by 3 bases, the J end by 3 bases, with 15 bases between. CDR3 length: 15 amino acids. The germline CDR1 and CDR2 sequences are LGHNA and YSLEER. CDR3 loop: CASSQHRDISYEQYF. The CDR3 DNA follows: TGCGCCAGCAGCCAGCACCGGGACATCAGCTACGAGCAGTACTTC.

The genes are TRBV5-1 and TRBJ1-5; D remains ambiguous. The CDR3 extends over 13 amino acids. With 1 base removed from V and 5 bases from J, the gap between germline ends came to 7 bases. The germline V gene encodes CDR1 SGHRS and CDR2 YFSETQ. CDR3 nucleotides: TGCGCCAGCAGCTTGAATCCCGATCAGCCCCAGCATTTT. The encoded protein is CASSLNPDQPQHF.

V and J are TRBV7-8 and TRBJ1-2; TRBD1 aligns across 10 bases. Germline CDR1 is SGHVS and CDR2 is FQNEAQ. The CDR3 totals 16 residues. Trimming removed 5 bases from V and 4 bases from J; junction bases left unmatched: 10. CDR3 sequence: CASSTRTGGIGYGYTF. The CDR3, as DNA: TGTGCCAGCAGCACGCGGACAGGGGGAATAGGCTATGGCTACACCTTC.

The chain links TRBV7-8 to TRBJ1-4, with 9 bases matching TRBD1. V shed 0 bases, J shed 8 bases, and the junction held 7 bases outside the gene matches. This CDR3 has 16 residues. Germline lookup yields CDR1 SGHVS and CDR2 FQNEAQ. CDR3 DNA: TGTGCCAGCAGCTTAGCAATAGGACAGGGGAGAGAAAAACTGTTTTTT. Translation: CASSLAIGQGREKLFF.

J is TRBJ1-2 and V is TRBV2; TRBD1 is a possible D gene (6 bases). Germline V gives CDR1 SNHLY, CDR2 FYNNEI. The CDR3 consists of 13 residues. V was clipped by 6 bases and J by 8 bases, with 16 bases between them. CDR3 protein: CASSPTYRVGYTF. In nucleotides, the CDR3 is TGTGCCAGCAGCCCCACCTACAGGGTCGGCTACACCTTC.

The chain has TRBV5-1 and TRBJ1-5; a weak D match, TRBD1 (5 bases). V was pared by 0 bases and J by 2 bases, with 9 bases between. The CDR3 consists of 15 residues. Germline V gene data show CDR1 as SGHRS and CDR2 as YFSETQ. The CDR3 DNA reads TGCGCCAGCAGCTTGGGAGCGGGGGGCAATCAGCCCCAGCATTTT. This translates into CASSLGAGGNQPQHF.